This paragraph covers one TCR beta chain sequence. Its antigen is undetermined. The data are from a study of beta chain features in type 1 diabetes. Study results and limitations: The similarity of naive, central memory and Treg TCRB repertoires appeared greater among patients than among healthy donors. VDJ junctions from patients with type 1 diabetes contained fewer insertions and more deletions. In every one of the four CD4+ subsets, TCRB CDR3s were moderately but significantly shorter in Type 1 diabetes patients.

Germline V CDR1 and CDR2: MDHEN, SYDVKM. CDR3 length equals 14 residues. The V and J ends lost 4 bases and 3 bases respectively, with 12 bases between them. Expressed TCRB transcripts were sequenced because the entire RNA isolate underwent reverse transcription. Clones were sequenced by immunoSEQ multiplex PCR, and TCRdb holds only the in-frame ones, with some missing. The sample comprises roughly 230,000 clones, roughly 9.6% of which are singletons, and around 0.037% rests with the top ten. Source material: naive CD4+ T cells from blood. V and J are TRBV28 and TRBJ1-2, with unresolved D. This clonotype was sampled from a woman between 18 and 30 years old in good health. Written as DNA, the CDR3 is TGTGCCAGCAGTTACCCGAATCGGTACTATGGCTACACCTTC. Amino acid sequence: CASSYPNRYYGYTF.